This passage covers 29 T cell receptor beta chains from one sample sequenced in a study of early T cells in non-severe SARS-CoV-2 infection. TCRdb used MiXCR to reprocess the 5' RACE reads, holding one entry per CDR3 protein. The repertoire consists of 80,000 to 95,000 distinct CDR3 sequences, with roughly 14% occurring once and the leading ten covering 0.45% to 0.75%. Sequenced: whole blood. All receptors derive from an adult who was a healthcare worker with PCR-confirmed SARS-CoV-2 infection or an uninfected control (not recorded which).

The chain joins TRBV7-6 to TRBJ2-5; the D gene is possibly TRBD2 (5 bases). Germline loops: CDR1 SGHVS, CDR2 FNYEAQ. The CDR3 covers 14 residues. Trimming removed 1 base from V and 5 bases from J, with 11 bases in between. The CDR3 sequence: CASSLVGERETQYF. CDR3 DNA sequence: TGTGCCAGCAGCTTAGTCGGGGAGCGGGAGACCCAGTACTTC.

This clonotype was picked up many times. This chain connects TRBV20-1 to TRBJ2-1; possible D gene TRBD1, 5 bases. The germline CDR1 and CDR2 sequences are DFQATT and SNEGSKA (reference sequence). V lost 3 bases and J lost 5, with 14 bases in between. The CDR3 contains 14 residues. CDR3 protein: CSASGRGYDNEQFF. CDR3 bases: TGCAGTGCTAGCGGAAGGGGATACGACAATGAGCAGTTCTTC.

A few counts support this clonotype. V gene TRBV30 combines with J gene TRBJ1-1; D remains ambiguous. Germline loops: CDR1 GTSNPN, CDR2 SVGIG (reference sequence). There are 15 residues in the CDR3. Trimming stripped 7 bases from V and 1 base from J, with 19 bases between. The CDR3 region is CASTTTILRNTEAFF. DNA of the CDR3: TGTGCCTCAACGACAACTATTCTTCGGAACACTGAAGCTTTCTTT.

Regarding this clonotype: A much larger clonotype is one base distant, so this may be a read error. The chain combines TRBV18 with TRBJ1-5; 9 nucleotides line up with TRBD1. Germline V CDR1 and CDR2: KGHSH, LQKENI. This CDR3 has 15 residues. The CDR3 loop reads CPSSRDREGRQPQHF. CDR3 DNA: TGTCCCAGCTCACGGGACAGGGAGGGGCGTCAGCCCCAGCATTTT.

This rearrangement joins TRBV20-1 to TRBJ2-5; 12 positions agree with TRBD2. CDR3 size: 14 residues. Germline-derived CDR1 and CDR2 are DFQATT and SNEGSKA (reference sequence). With V trimmed by 4 bases and J by 5 bases, 5 bases remained unmatched. In DNA, the CDR3 is TGCAGTGCTATGACTAGCGGGGGCGGGGAGACCCAGTACTTC. Translation: CSAMTSGGGETQYF.

The chain joins TRBV7-9 to TRBJ1-5; D unresolved. The CDR3 length is 14 residues. V was trimmed by 4 bases and J by 1 base, leaving 8 bases between them. Germline CDR1 is SEHNR and CDR2 is FQNEAQ (reference sequence). The DNA of the CDR3 is TGTGCCAGCAGCTCCCAGGCGAGCAATCAGCCCCAGCATTTT. It specifies CASSSQASNQPQHF.

The table lists this clonotype with a few counts. V and J are TRBV12-3 or TRBV12-4 and TRBJ2-3, with D perhaps TRBD1 or TRBD2 (5 bases each). CDR3 length equals 15 residues. V lost 5 bases and J 7 bases, leaving 19 bases between the germline ends. Here the CDR3 reads CASSLDRDVYNTQYF. The CDR3 nucleotides read TGTGCCAGCAGTCTTGACCGGGACGTCTACAATACGCAGTATTTT.

This clonotype was seen a few times. CDR3 coding DNA: TGTGCCAGTAGTTCCATAGGGGACATTAGTACTGAAGCTTTCTTT. Translation: CASSSIGDISTEAFF. This chain links TRBV19 with TRBJ1-1; D is possibly TRBD1 (6 bases). Germline CDR1 is LNHDA and CDR2 is SQIVND (reference sequence). Trimming shortened V by 5 bases and J by 5 bases, and 18 bases separated the two germline ends. The CDR3 has 15 amino acids.

The chain carries TRBV2 and TRBJ2-7, with 12 nucleotides matching TRBD2. CDR1 SNHLY and CDR2 FYNNEI come from the germline V gene. V trimming: 7 bases; J trimming: 4 bases; junction bases outside the gene matches: 8. CDR3 length: 15 residues. The CDR3 protein is CASTGGLAGQYEQYV. For the CDR3, the DNA is TGTGCCAGCACCGGAGGACTAGCGGGACAATACGAGCAGTACGTC.

This CDR3 reads CASSLSNGEKLFF. The CDR3 bases are TGTGCCAGCAGCTTATCCAACGGTGAAAAACTGTTTTTT. V gene TRBV11-2 combines with J gene TRBJ1-4; D unresolved. V lost 2 bases to trimming and J lost 7 bases, with 8 bases between them. CDR3 length: 13 amino acids. Germline lookup yields CDR1 SGHAT and CDR2 FQNNGV.

This clonotype was detected a few times. The chain uses TRBV12-3 or TRBV12-4 and TRBJ1-2; D remains unclear. The CDR3 extends over 12 amino acids. Trimming left V 4 bases short and J 7 bases short, with 10 bases between. CDR3 loop: CASSSRGGGYTF. DNA for the CDR3: TGTGCCAGCAGTTCACGTGGTGGTGGCTACACCTTC.

This clonotype was seen ten or more times. The rearrangement uses TRBV30 and TRBJ1-5; unclear D gene. The length of the CDR3 is 15 residues. Trimming stripped 1 base from V and 4 bases from J, with 14 bases between. Germline-derived CDR1 and CDR2 are GTSNPN and SVGIG (reference sequence). The DNA of the CDR3 is TGTGCCTGGAGTGGAGGGATGGCGGCAAATCAGCCCCAGCATTTT. Its translation is CAWSGGMAANQPQHF.

The V and J genes are TRBV4-1 and TRBJ1-2; TRBD1 matches at 7 bases. The CDR3 contains 18 residues. Germline values: CDR1 MGHRA, CDR2 YSYEKL. V shed 0 bases and J 0 bases; nucleotides not matched to a gene: 10. DNA of the CDR3: TGCGCCAGCAGCCAAGAAGGGGGCGAAGAAGGTCCTAACTATGGCTACACCTTC. Translated: CASSQEGGEEGPNYGYTF.

The chain uses TRBV5-1 and TRBJ2-1, with D perhaps TRBD1 (6 bases). Germline CDR1 is SGHRS and CDR2 is YFSETQ. The CDR3 sequence is 14 residues long. The V end lost 3 bases, the J end lost 4 bases, and 11 bases lay between the germline ends. For the CDR3, the DNA is TGCGCCAGCAGCTCTGGACAGTGGTACAATGAGCAGTTCTTC. This translates into CASSSGQWYNEQFF.

This chain uses TRBV18 with TRBJ2-5; 8 bases fit TRBD1. The CDR3 covers 18 residues. J gave up 5 bases and V 0 bases, and 14 bases lay outside the gene matches. From germline, CDR1 is KGHSH and CDR2 LQKENI. The CDR3 region is CASSPPKISGQGSETQYF. DNA of the CDR3: TGTGCCAGCTCACCACCTAAGATTTCAGGACAGGGTTCCGAGACCCAGTACTTC.

The V and J genes are TRBV21-1 and TRBJ1-1; the table gives TRBD1 as D, unverified against the DNA. TRBV21-1 is classified as a pseudogene. This CDR3 is built from 16 residues. This chain's CDR3 is CASSEVGTGMNTEAFF. The CDR3, as DNA: TGTGCCAGCAGCGAGGTCGGGACAGGGATGAACACTGAAGCTTTCTTT.

This clonotype was observed a handful of times. The chain combines TRBV6-6 with TRBJ1-5; a weak D match, TRBD1 (5 bases). The V gene lost 6 bases and the J gene lost 8 bases, with 11 bases spanning the gap. In germline, CDR1 is MNHNY, CDR2 SVGAGI (reference sequence). CDR3 length: 12 amino acids. The CDR3: CASRSGGEPQHF. Written as DNA, the CDR3 is TGTGCCAGCAGATCGGGGGGGGAGCCCCAGCATTTT.

In DNA form, the CDR3 reads TGCGCCAGCAGCCCTGACCCGGGGGGCACTGAAGCTTTCTTT. As protein: CASSPDPGGTEAFF. The rearrangement uses TRBV5-1 and TRBJ1-1; weak D call: TRBD1 (5 bases). The CDR3 covers 14 residues. Germline values: CDR1 SGHRS, CDR2 YFSETQ. Trimming shortened V by 4 bases and J by 4 bases, and 14 bases separated the two germline ends.

This clonotype was detected a few times. V and J are TRBV29-1 and TRBJ2-6; 8 bases match TRBD1. CDR3 length: 16 residues. Per germline, CDR1 SQVTM and CDR2 ANQGSEA. V lost 4 bases, J lost 0 bases, and 5 bases stayed unmatched. The CDR3 DNA follows: TGCAGCGTTGTCGGGACAGGTAGCTCTGGGGCCAACGTCCTGACTTTC. Translating it yields CSVVGTGSSGANVLTF.

This clonotype has only a few counts. This chain uses TRBV5-4 with TRBJ2-4; TRBD1 agrees at 8 bases. Germline V gene data show CDR1 as SGHNT and CDR2 as YYREEE (reference sequence). This CDR3 is built from 15 residues. The ends lost 3 bases at V and 7 bases at J; junction bases unmatched: 9. The CDR3 region is CASSSSFDRGNIQYF. The CDR3 bases are TGTGCCAGCAGCTCATCATTTGACAGGGGCAACATTCAGTACTTC.

This clonotype was observed a few times. Because it lacks the conserved phenylalanine or tryptophan at the end, this CDR3 is likely a read error. Because the CDR3's place on the DNA is in doubt, the DNA is left out and the CDR3 is given as listed by TCRdb. CDR3 amino acids: CASSLARLAGPTWL. This rearrangement joins TRBV5-1 to TRBJ2-1; TRBD2 was called by the table and not checked on the DNA. CDR1 is SGHRS and CDR2 is YFSETQ in the germline V gene. The CDR3 adds up to 14 amino acids, both ends counted.

This clonotype showed up just a few times. The V and J genes are TRBV21-1 and TRBJ2-2; the D call TRBD2 from the table was never checked on the DNA. TRBV21-1 corresponds to a pseudogene. This CDR3 is 16 amino acids long. CDR3 residues: CAAGEGWTSNTGELFF. The DNA of the CDR3 is TGTGCCGCAGGCGAAGGCTGGACTTCGAACACCGGGGAGCTGTTTTTT.

The chain carries TRBV7-2 and TRBJ1-3; D is undetermined. There are 16 residues in the CDR3. Per germline, CDR1 SGHTA and CDR2 FQGNSA. With 3 bases removed from V and 4 bases from J, the gap between germline ends came to 16 bases. The CDR3 bases are TGTGCCAGCAGCTTGTCCTCCTCCCCTCCCGGAAACACCATATATTTT. Translated, it gives CASSLSSSPPGNTIYF. The whole variable domain, filled in from reference TRBV7-2 and TRBJ1-3, reads GAGVSQSPSNKVTEKGKDVELRCDPISGHTALYWYRQSLGQGLEFLIYFQGNSAPDKSGLPSDRFSAERTGGSVSTLTIQRTQQEDSAVYLCASSLSSSPPGNTIYFGEGSWLTVV.

This chain uses TRBV10-2 with TRBJ2-5, with TRBD2 as a possible D gene (6 bases). CDR3 size: 14 residues. Germline V gene lookup returns CDR1 WSHSY and CDR2 SAAADI. Trimming left V 4 bases short and J 1 base short, with 10 bases between. For the CDR3, the DNA is TGCGCCAGCAGTGTGACTAGTCCCCAAGAGACCCAGTACTTC. It specifies CASSVTSPQETQYF.

This chain uses TRBV30 with TRBJ2-3; D may be TRBD1 or TRBD2 (5 bases each). The CDR3 is 13 amino acids. V was pared by 2 bases and J by 6 bases, with 12 bases between. Germline V gene sequence: CDR1 GTSNPN, CDR2 SVGIG (reference sequence). CDR3 protein: CAWSSGARDTQYF. CDR3 coding DNA: TGTGCCTGGAGTTCCGGGGCTCGCGATACGCAGTATTTT.

This clonotype was detected ten times or more. The rearrangement uses TRBV12-3 or TRBV12-4 and TRBJ2-3; unclear D gene. The CDR3 consists of 13 residues. V lost 8 bases to trimming and J lost 2 bases, with 11 bases between them. CDR3 loop: CASDSGDTDTQYF. Written as DNA, the CDR3 is TGTGCCAGCGACTCAGGCGACACAGATACGCAGTATTTT.

A few counts support this clonotype. The gene calls are TRBV11-2 and TRBJ2-4; maybe TRBD1 (6 bases). V was cut by 5 bases and J by 9 bases, with 11 bases left in between. Germline values: CDR1 SGHAT, CDR2 FQNNGV. The CDR3 sequence is 12 residues long. The CDR3 spells CASSADRSIQYF. The CDR3 DNA sequence: TGTGCCAGCAGCGCGGACAGAAGCATTCAGTACTTC.

V and J are TRBV5-4 and TRBJ2-3; D possibly corresponds to TRBD1 (6 bases). Per germline, CDR1 SGHNT and CDR2 YYREEE (reference sequence). Between the trimmed V and J ends, which lost 7 bases and 2 bases, there was a span of 29 bases. The CDR3 extends over 19 amino acids. CDR3 protein: CASEAMRSDSGGFTDTQYF. CDR3 DNA sequence: TGTGCCAGCGAAGCAATGAGATCGGACAGTGGTGGCTTCACAGATACGCAGTATTTT.

This chain uses TRBV20-1 with TRBJ2-1; tentatively, D is TRBD1 (5 bases). The length of the CDR3 is 15 residues. V dropped 1 base and J dropped 2 bases, with 12 bases sitting between them. Germline V gene sequence: CDR1 DFQATT, CDR2 SNEGSKA (reference sequence). The CDR3 protein is CSARAATAAYNEQFF. CDR3 nucleotide sequence: TGCAGTGCTAGAGCGGCGACAGCAGCCTACAATGAGCAGTTCTTC.